Below, 22 T cell receptor beta chains from the same sample are listed, as sequenced in a study of regulatory T cells in long-lasting Graves disease. Arm-PCR with iRepertoire HTBI primers amplified the CDR3 regions for these TCR beta libraries. TCRdb re-analysed the multiplex PCR reads in MiXCR, keeping a single row per CDR3 protein. The table has a few hundred thousand distinct CDR3 sequences, 20% to 25% seen once; the top ten hold 13%. Time point defined: persistent/refractory GD, antithyroid drugs over 5 years with positive TRAb. TCR sequences were obtained from RNA taken from PBMCs. The sample in question was peripheral blood mononuclear cells (PBMCs), obtained when the disease was refractory, from a patient treated with antithyroid drugs. These receptors came from a female donor with Graves disease.

The sample holds many counts of this clonotype. The chain uses TRBV2 and TRBJ1-1, with D possibly matching TRBD1 (5 bases). The length of the CDR3 is 13 residues. Trimming took off 8 bases at V and 1 base at J, with 11 bases between the two ends. CDR1 is SNHLY and CDR2 is FYNNEI in the germline V gene. CDR3 DNA sequence: TGTGCCAGCCAACCCACAGGGAACACTGAAGCTTTCTTT. Encoded protein: CASQPTGNTEAFF.

V and J are TRBV6-1 and TRBJ2-4; a possible D gene is TRBD1 (5 bases). V was clipped by 7 bases and J by 0 bases, with 16 bases between them. Germline loops: CDR1 MNHNS, CDR2 SASEGT. CDR3 length equals 16 residues. CDR3 protein: CASIDGHRLAKNIQYF. The CDR3 DNA reads TGTGCCAGCATCGACGGACACCGTCTAGCCAAAAACATTCAGTACTTC.

In this sample, this clonotype turned up many times. The chain employs TRBV2 and TRBJ2-1; D unclear. Germline V gene sequence: CDR1 SNHLY, CDR2 FYNNEI. V lost 2 bases to trimming and J lost 4 bases, with 12 bases between them. The CDR3 runs 15 residues. The CDR3 nucleotides are TGTGCCAGCAGTGAATCCTTTGGGGAATACAATGAGCAGTTCTTC. Translating gives CASSESFGEYNEQFF.

This clonotype was seen a handful of times. The chain has TRBV6-1 and TRBJ2-7; D is ambiguous. The CDR3 covers 16 residues. Per germline, CDR1 MNHNS and CDR2 SASEGT. V was shortened by 6 bases and J by 3 bases, with 21 bases between the two germline ends. The CDR3 DNA sequence: TGTGCCAGCAGCCCTTCATTCCAGCCGACCCTCTACGAGCAGTACTTC. Protein sequence: CASSPSFQPTLYEQYF.

Many counts were recorded for this clonotype. The gene calls are TRBV3-1 and TRBJ1-1; possibly TRBD1 for D (5 bases). The CDR3 spans 14 residues. The germline CDR1 and CDR2 sequences are LGHDT and YNNKEL (reference sequence). Deletions cut 2 bases from V and 7 bases from J, with 14 bases between. In DNA form, the CDR3 reads TGTGCCAGCAGCCAAACCACTAATAGGGGTGAAGCTTTCTTT. This translates into CASSQTTNRGEAFF.

This clonotype was counted many times. The chain recombines TRBV7-6 with TRBJ1-5; 7 positions match TRBD1. V lost 4 bases and J lost 0; bases outside the gene matches: 3. CDR1 is SGHVS and CDR2 is FNYEAQ in the germline V gene. CDR3 length: 15 residues. The CDR3 sequence is CASSSGGVSNQPQHF. The CDR3 bases are TGTGCCAGCAGCTCAGGGGGGGTTAGCAATCAGCCCCAGCATTTT.

Ten or more counts support this clonotype. The V call is TRBV28, the J call TRBJ1-1, with TRBD1 matching over 7 bases. Trimming took 4 bases from V and 11 from J; bases not matched to a gene: 7. Looked up from germline, CDR1 is MDHEN and CDR2 is SYDVKM. The CDR3 is 12 amino acids. CDR3: CASSSDRDRAFF. CDR3 in DNA: TGTGCCAGCAGTTCCGACAGGGATCGCGCTTTCTTT.

This clonotype has at least ten counts. The chain combines TRBV13 with TRBJ1-3; D unresolved. Germline CDR1 is PRHDT and CDR2 is FYEKMQ (reference sequence). CDR3 length equals 11 residues. Trimming left V 5 bases short and J 3 bases short, with 2 bases between. The CDR3 bases are TGTGCCAGCAGCGGTGGAAACACCATATATTTT. Amino acids: CASSGGNTIYF.

This clonotype was seen many times. The J gene is TRBJ1-2, the V gene TRBV28; D might be TRBD1 (5 bases). CDR3 length: 15 residues. In germline, CDR1 is MDHEN, CDR2 SYDVKM. The V and J ends lost 6 bases and 4 bases respectively, with 18 bases between them. CDR3 nucleotides: TGTGCCAGCAGCCCGTTCCAGGGTGCGATCTATGGCTACACCTTC. This gives the protein CASSPFQGAIYGYTF.

This sequence joins TRBV7-2 and TRBJ1-1; possibly TRBD1 for D (5 bases). Germline V lookup: CDR1 SGHTA, CDR2 FQGNSA. CDR3 length: 14 amino acids. V lost 2 bases and J 7 bases, leaving 14 bases between the germline ends. CDR3 residues: CASSLHPRDLEAFF. CDR3 in DNA: TGTGCCAGCAGCTTACATCCCAGGGACCTTGAAGCTTTCTTT. The full variable domain, in which reference TRBV7-2 and TRBJ1-1 provide the parts outside the CDR3, is GAGVSQSPSNKVTEKGKDVELRCDPISGHTALYWYRQSLGQGLEFLIYFQGNSAPDKSGLPSDRFSAERTGGSVSTLTIQRTQQEDSAVYLCASSLHPRDLEAFFGQGTRLTVV.

To note about this clonotype: A much larger clone lies a single base off, so this may be a read error. The CDR3 carries no conserved terminal phenylalanine or tryptophan, so it likely arises from a read error. This rearrangement joins TRBV10-3 to TRBJ1-2, with 8 bases aligning to TRBD1. The ends lost 2 bases at V and 2 bases at J; junction bases unmatched: 4. The germline V gene encodes CDR1 ENHRY and CDR2 SYGVKD. The CDR3 is 15 residues long. CDR3 region: CAISEIGQGNYGYTL. The CDR3 DNA follows: TGTGCCATCAGTGAGATAGGACAGGGCAACTATGGCTACACCCTC.

This clonotype was detected a few times. The CDR3 nucleotides read TGTGCCAGCAGCTCCAGGGGGAGTCGGGGCTACACCTTC. Encoded protein: CASSSRGSRGYTF. The chain combines TRBV7-2 with TRBJ1-2, with 7 bases aligning to TRBD1. Germline trimming cut 4 bases from V and 8 bases from J; bases unmatched to any gene: 7. Germline V lookup: CDR1 SGHTA, CDR2 FQGNSA. The CDR3 totals 13 residues.

This clonotype was seen a few times. The genes are TRBV6-5 and TRBJ1-6, with a tentative D call TRBD1 (5 bases). Germline CDR1 reads MNHEY; CDR2 reads SVGAGI. This CDR3 region has 16 residues. Trimming took off 2 bases at V and 0 bases at J, with 8 bases between the two ends. CDR3 sequence reads: CASSYADTSYNSPLHF. The CDR3 bases are TGTGCCAGCAGTTACGCGGACACCTCCTATAATTCACCCCTCCACTTT.

This rearrangement joins TRBV9 to TRBJ2-1; D is unresolved. Trimming stripped 7 bases from V and 2 bases from J, with 13 bases between. CDR1 and CDR2 (germline): SGDLS, YYNGEE. This CDR3 region has 14 residues. The CDR3 here is CASPGLSAYNEQFF. The CDR3 DNA follows: TGTGCCAGCCCCGGCCTGTCCGCCTACAATGAGCAGTTCTTC.

This clonotype has ten or more counts. The chain uses TRBV5-5 and TRBJ1-1; possible D gene TRBD1, 5 bases. Germline loops: CDR1 SGHKS, CDR2 YYEKEE (reference sequence). V dropped 0 bases and J dropped 6 bases, with 15 bases sitting between them. There are 15 residues in the CDR3. In DNA, the CDR3 is TGTGCCAGCAGCTTGGAGGCAGGGTTCGTACCTGAAGCTTTCTTT. As protein: CASSLEAGFVPEAFF.

This clonotype was detected many times. V gene TRBV2 combines with J gene TRBJ1-2; 7 bases agree with TRBD1. Germline-derived CDR1 and CDR2 are SNHLY and FYNNEI. Germline trimming cut 6 bases from V and 2 bases from J; bases unmatched to any gene: 6. This CDR3 spans 14 amino acids. CDR3 protein: CASSSTGVNYGYTF. CDR3 DNA sequence: TGTGCCAGCAGCTCCACAGGGGTAAACTATGGCTACACCTTC.

To note about this clonotype: A much larger clonotype is one base distant, so this may be a read error. As the CDR3 is not closed by the conserved phenylalanine or tryptophan, this likely results from a read error. This chain connects TRBV6-2 or TRBV6-3 to TRBJ2-7; D might be TRBD1 (6 bases). Trimming removed 5 bases from V and 2 bases from J, with 19 bases in between. The CDR3 runs 16 residues. Germline V gene data show CDR1 as MNHEY and CDR2 as SVGEGT. This CDR3 is CASSDLAQGPPYEQYL. For the CDR3, the DNA is TGTGCCAGCAGTGATCTTGCACAGGGTCCACCCTACGAGCAGTACCTC.

This clonotype was seen only a few times. The V call is TRBV20-1, the J call TRBJ1-1, with unresolved D. CDR1 is DFQATT and CDR2 is SNEGSKA in the germline V gene (reference sequence). The CDR3 runs 14 residues. With 4 bases removed from V and 5 bases from J, the gap between germline ends came to 17 bases. The CDR3 nucleotides read TGCAGTGCTAAATCCCCTGTCTTGGGAACTGAAGCTTTCTTT. This encodes CSAKSPVLGTEAFF.

To note about this clonotype: A much larger clone differs by one base, so this may be a read error. The gene calls are TRBV7-9 and TRBJ1-1; D is possibly TRBD1 (5 bases). This CDR3 has 14 amino acids. Germline CDR1 and CDR2: SEHNR and FQNEAQ (reference sequence). The V gene lost 0 bases and the J gene lost 4 bases, with 9 bases spanning the gap. Here the CDR3 reads CASSLAMGGTEAFF. CDR3 coding DNA: TGTGCCAGCAGCTTAGCGATGGGGGGCACTGAAGCTTTCTTT.

This clonotype was observed many times. The chain is built from TRBV28 and TRBJ1-5, with 7 bases matching TRBD1. Germline CDR1 MDHEN, CDR2 SYDVKM. The CDR3 runs to 15 residues. Germline trimming cut 3 bases from V and 4 bases from J; bases unmatched to any gene: 6. CDR3 region: CASSFRQTGNQPQHF. CDR3 bases: TGTGCCAGCAGTTTTCGGCAGACAGGGAATCAGCCCCAGCATTTT.

This clonotype appeared many times. This chain connects TRBV19 to TRBJ1-1, with D possibly matching TRBD1 (6 bases). V was trimmed by 4 bases and J by 5 bases, leaving 17 bases between them. The germline V gene encodes CDR1 LNHDA and CDR2 SQIVND (reference sequence). This CDR3 has 15 residues. The CDR3 spells CASSNRDKVWTEAFF. CDR3 DNA sequence: TGTGCCAGTAGTAACAGGGATAAAGTATGGACTGAAGCTTTCTTT.

This clonotype showed up many times. V gene TRBV7-9 combines with J gene TRBJ2-7; D may match TRBD1 or TRBD2 (6 bases each). V was cut by 5 bases and J by 2 bases, with 13 bases left in between. This CDR3 is built from 14 residues. The germline V gene has CDR1 SEHNR and CDR2 FQNEAQ (reference sequence). CDR3 DNA sequence: TGTGCCAGCAGCCCCGACGGGGGCCCCTACGAGCAGTACTTC. It is translated as CASSPDGGPYEQYF.